This TCR beta chain was retrieved from a study of cytomegalovirus exposure and HLA in healthy donors. Across the study: The platform used for the approximately 130 validation repertoires matched that of the approximately 620 first-cohort repertoires, a later analysis reported. Overall study results and limits: The authors enumerated roughly 180 TCR beta chains as linked to cytomegalovirus.

Note on this clone: Its antigen is as yet unknown.

The germline V gene has CDR1 SEHNR and CDR2 FQNEAQ (reference sequence). The CDR3 loop spans 15 amino acids. J was trimmed by 4 bases and V by 4 bases; bases with no gene match: 7. The method was immunoSEQ multiplex PCR; TCRdb's version includes in-frame clones alone and lacks a portion of them. The repertoire consists of about 330,000 clones, with more than 80% occurring once and the leading ten covering about 0.91%. This receptor was obtained from a woman younger than 35 in good health and CMV-seronegative. The sample taken for sequencing was PBMCs. The chain joins TRBV7-9 to TRBJ1-5, with 7 bases fitting TRBD1. In DNA form, the CDR3 reads TGTGCCAGCAGCTCCGGGACAGCGCCTAATCAGCCCCAGCATTTT. Amino acids: CASSSGTAPNQPQHF.